This TCR beta chain was identified in a study of T cells of healthy individuals. TCRdb re-analysed the 5' RACE reads in MiXCR, keeping a single row per CDR3 protein. The sample lists about 96,000 distinct CDR3 sequences; 15% to 20% were seen once. The clonotype comes from a human donor in good health.

This CDR3 is CASSVGPRGDTQYF. The CDR3 DNA sequence: TGTGCCAGCAGCGTGGGACCACGAGGAGATACGCAGTATTTT. The chain joins TRBV9 to TRBJ2-3; D is perhaps TRBD1 or TRBD2 (5 bases each). V lost 2 bases and J 5 bases, leaving 12 bases between the germline ends. In germline, CDR1 is SGDLS, CDR2 YYNGEE. CDR3 size: 14 residues.